This paragraph reports one T cell receptor beta chain. Germline CDR1 reads SGHRS; CDR2 reads YFSETQ. The CDR3 is made up of 17 amino acids. V was cut by 4 bases and J by 1 base, with 19 bases left in between. The data stem from a study of shared clonotypes between healthy human individuals. TCRdb keeps only in-frame clones here, not all; method: immunoSEQ multiplex PCR. Among 2 million to 2.5 million clones listed, 93% were seen once. Sequencing was carried out using naive CD4+ T cells from PBMCs. Regarding subset: CD45RA+ positively selected. The TCR sequence derives from a man aged 18 to 29 in good health. Some clones in this sample may be carry-over from other donors' samples. The gene calls are TRBV5-1 and TRBJ2-3; D is perhaps TRBD1 (6 bases). The CDR3 region is CASSQLTGKRGTDTQYF. Written as DNA, the CDR3 is TGCGCCAGCAGCCAATTGACAGGAAAGCGTGGCACAGATACGCAGTATTTT.